Below are 27 T cell receptor beta chains sequenced from a single sample in a study of T cell responses to AZD1222 COVID-19 vaccine. TCRdb keeps only in-frame clones here, not all; method: immunoSEQ multiplex PCR. The table records some 150,000 clones, 90% to 95% of them present only once. The sequences come from peripheral blood, collected on day 0 of AZD1222 vaccination. These receptors came from an adult in good health.

The V gene is TRBV11-2, the J gene TRBJ1-2; D is uncertain. With 1 base removed from V and 0 bases from J, the gap between germline ends came to 12 bases. Germline V lookup: CDR1 SGHAT, CDR2 FQNNGV. This CDR3 has 16 amino acids. The CDR3 reads CASSLVRGTTNYGYTF. The CDR3 DNA reads TGTGCCAGCAGCTTAGTTCGGGGTACAACTAACTATGGCTACACCTTC.

The chain employs TRBV18 and TRBJ2-3; D might be TRBD1 (6 bases). The CDR3 length is 15 residues. V lost 5 bases and J 3 bases, leaving 15 bases between the germline ends. Germline CDR1 KGHSH, CDR2 LQKENI. The DNA for the CDR3 is TGTGCCAGCTCAAAACAGGGAGAGGGGACAGATACGCAGTATTTT. This codes for CASSKQGEGTDTQYF.

The genes are TRBV3-1 (or the pseudogene TRBV3-2) and TRBJ1-3, with D possibly matching TRBD1 (6 bases). V was shortened by 1 base and J by 4 bases, with 11 bases between the two germline ends. This CDR3 contains 15 residues. Per germline, CDR1 LGHDT and CDR2 YNNKEL (reference sequence). CDR3 residues: CASSQARGPGNTIYF. The DNA of the CDR3 is TGTGCCAGCAGCCAAGCCAGGGGTCCCGGAAACACCATATATTTT.

J is TRBJ2-2 and V is TRBV24-1, with D perhaps matching TRBD1 (6 bases). Deletions cut 3 bases from V and 6 bases from J, with 13 bases between. This CDR3 is 15 amino acids long. Germline V gives CDR1 KGHDR, CDR2 SFDVKD. CDR3 bases: TGTGCCACCAGTGATCCGCAGGGGATGTCCGGGGAGCTGTTTTTT. This encodes CATSDPQGMSGELFF.

This chain uses TRBV3-1 (or the pseudogene TRBV3-2) with TRBJ2-7; D remains unclear. Per germline, CDR1 LGHDT and CDR2 YNNKEL (reference sequence). The CDR3 is made up of 11 amino acids. The V and J ends lost 6 bases and 2 bases respectively, with 5 bases between them. The CDR3 nucleotides are TGTGCCAGCAGGTCTGCCTACGAGCAGTACTTC. This sequence encodes CASRSAYEQYF.

V gene TRBV3-1 (or the pseudogene TRBV3-2) combines with J gene TRBJ1-2, with D possibly being TRBD1 (5 bases). The CDR3 loop spans 15 amino acids. The V gene's germline CDR1 is LGHDT and CDR2 YNNKEL (reference sequence). The V end was cut by 0 bases, the J end by 5 bases, with 13 bases between. CDR3 DNA: TGTGCCAGCAGCCAAGATCTCGGGACGGAGTATGGCTACACCTTC. Translated, it gives CASSQDLGTEYGYTF.

This clone came up a few times. The V and J genes are TRBV30 and TRBJ1-2; D gene uncertain. The CDR3 totals 14 residues. The germline V and J ends were trimmed by 3 bases and 4 bases, with 15 bases remaining between them. Per germline, CDR1 GTSNPN and CDR2 SVGIG (reference sequence). CDR3 loop: CAWRVWGRTYGYTF. CDR3 in DNA: TGTGCCTGGAGGGTCTGGGGTAGGACCTATGGCTACACCTTC. Full variable domain (outside the CDR3, taken from reference TRBV30 and TRBJ1-2): SQTIHQWPATLVQPVGSPLSLECTVEGTSNPNLYWYRQAAGRGLQLLFYSVGIGQISSEVPQNLSASRPQDRQFILSSKKLLLSDSGFYLCAWRVWGRTYGYTFGSGTRLTVV.

This clone has a single count. This rearrangement joins TRBV7-2 to TRBJ1-1; no definite D call. V lost 3 bases and J lost 3, with 8 bases in between. The V gene's germline CDR1 is SGHTA and CDR2 FQGNSA. This CDR3 contains 13 residues. DNA for the CDR3: TGTGCCAGCAGCTTGGCAGCTGACACTGAAGCTTTCTTT. This sequence encodes CASSLAADTEAFF.

The rearrangement uses TRBV7-2 and TRBJ2-3, with TRBD1 matching 7 bases. V lost 4 bases and J lost 4; bases outside the gene matches: 5. The CDR3 loop spans 14 amino acids. Germline V gene lookup returns CDR1 SGHTA and CDR2 FQGNSA. The CDR3 sequence: CASSWTGYSDTQYF. DNA for the CDR3: TGTGCCAGCAGCTGGACAGGATATTCAGATACGCAGTATTTT.

The genes are TRBV6-2 or TRBV6-3 and TRBJ2-1, with 10 bases fitting TRBD2. Germline V gene sequence: CDR1 MNHEY, CDR2 SVGEGT. This CDR3 spans 18 amino acids. J was trimmed by 8 bases and V by 2 bases; bases with no gene match: 15. The CDR3 DNA reads TGTGCCAGCAGTTACCCTTCGAGGAAGCGGGGGGGCCAAGATGAGCAGTTCTTC. This gives the protein CASSYPSRKRGGQDEQFF.

This clone was counted a single time. J is TRBJ2-7 and V is TRBV2, with TRBD1 identical over 9 bases. V shed 6 bases and J 4 bases; nucleotides not matched to a gene: 10. The CDR3 consists of 15 residues. From germline, CDR1 is SNHLY and CDR2 FYNNEI. This CDR3 reads CASSFPGQGIYEQYF. Written as DNA, the CDR3 is TGTGCCAGCAGCTTCCCGGGACAGGGCATATACGAGCAGTACTTC.

The rearrangement links TRBV7-6 to TRBJ1-2, with D uncertain. V was shortened by 0 bases and J by 2 bases, with 10 bases between the two germline ends. The CDR3 contains 15 residues. Germline V gene data show CDR1 as SGHVS and CDR2 as FNYEAQ. The CDR3 nucleotides are TGTGCCAGCAGCTTAGCGCCCGGCAGAAACTATGGCTACACCTTC. Its translation: CASSLAPGRNYGYTF.

The chain uses TRBV6-5 and TRBJ2-1; D call uncertain. In germline, CDR1 is MNHEY, CDR2 SVGAGI. This CDR3 spans 16 amino acids. V was pared by 4 bases and J by 0 bases, with 13 bases between. CDR3 nucleotides: TGTGCCAGCAGTTTTTCCAGCCGCAGCTCCTACAATGAGCAGTTCTTC. Its protein is CASSFSSRSSYNEQFF.

The V and J genes are TRBV5-3 and TRBJ2-2; D could derive from TRBD1 or TRBD2 (5 bases each). TRBV5-3 is identified as an open reading frame with a role that is uncertain. Trimming took off 3 bases at V and 2 bases at J, with 11 bases between the two ends. This CDR3 spans 15 amino acids. The CDR3 loop reads CARSSGTENTGELFF. CDR3 sequence (DNA): TGTGCCAGAAGCTCCGGGACGGAAAACACCGGGGAGCTGTTTTTT.

The V gene is TRBV5-4, the J gene TRBJ1-6, with 9 bases identical to TRBD1. Germline V gene lookup returns CDR1 SGHNT and CDR2 YYREEE (reference sequence). The J segment lost 6 bases and the V segment lost 6 bases, leaving 7 bases of the junction unmatched. The CDR3 totals 15 residues. The DNA for the CDR3 is TGTGCCAGCACCGGGAGACAGGGGGGTAATTCACCCCTCCACTTT. Residues: CASTGRQGGNSPLHF.

The CDR3 DNA reads TGTGCCAGCAGCGCACGAGGGGGGCGGGACGAGCAGTACTTC. Translated: CASSARGGRDEQYF. The gene calls are TRBV4-2 and TRBJ2-7, with D perhaps matching TRBD1 or TRBD2 (6 bases each). V lost 5 bases to trimming and J lost 5 bases, with 16 bases between them. This CDR3 spans 14 amino acids. CDR1 is LGHNA and CDR2 is YNFKEQ in the germline V gene.

The V gene is TRBV3-1 (or the pseudogene TRBV3-2), the J gene TRBJ1-5; D ambiguous. This CDR3 has 17 amino acids. Between the trimmed V and J ends, which lost 1 base and 0 bases, there was a span of 13 bases. In germline, CDR1 is LGHDT, CDR2 YNNKEL (reference sequence). CDR3 bases: TGTGCCAGCAGCCAAGCCCTGGGAGCGGATAGCAATCAGCCCCAGCATTTT. This sequence encodes CASSQALGADSNQPQHF.

This clone was seen just once. The chain links TRBV6-6 to TRBJ1-1; 8 bases match TRBD1. This CDR3 spans 15 amino acids. Looked up from germline, CDR1 is MNHNY and CDR2 is SVGAGI (reference sequence). After removal of 3 bases from V and 4 bases from J, the junction contained 7 bases not matched to a gene. CDR3 sequence: CASSYSGQGATEAFF. In nucleotides, the CDR3 is TGTGCCAGCAGTTATTCCGGCCAGGGGGCCACTGAAGCTTTCTTT.

The V and J genes are TRBV7-2 and TRBJ2-7; 7 nucleotides line up with TRBD1. CDR1 is SGHTA, CDR2 FQGNSA, per germline. V was clipped by 2 bases and J by 4 bases; unmatched bases: 8. CDR3 length: 15 amino acids. The CDR3 nucleotides are TGTGCCAGCAGCTTAATCCGGGACAGCCTTTACGAGCAGTACTTC. Amino acids: CASSLIRDSLYEQYF. The whole variable domain, filled in from reference TRBV7-2 and TRBJ2-7, reads GAGVSQSPSNKVTEKGKDVELRCDPISGHTALYWYRQSLGQGLEFLIYFQGNSAPDKSGLPSDRFSAERTGGSVSTLTIQRTQQEDSAVYLCASSLIRDSLYEQYFGPGTRLTVT.

The gene calls are TRBV7-2 and TRBJ2-7; weak D call: TRBD1 (6 bases). CDR3 length equals 14 residues. The germline CDR1 and CDR2 sequences are SGHTA and FQGNSA. Trimming took off 4 bases at V and 2 bases at J, with 12 bases between the two ends. The CDR3 DNA sequence: TGTGCCAGCAGCTCGTACGCAGGGGCCTACGAGCAGTACTTC. It codes for CASSSYAGAYEQYF.

This chain links TRBV5-4 with TRBJ2-7, with 14 nucleotides matching TRBD2. After removal of 4 bases from V and 0 bases from J, the junction contained 12 bases not matched to a gene. Germline values: CDR1 SGHNT, CDR2 YYREEE (reference sequence). The CDR3 totals 19 residues. This chain's CDR3 is CASSPRGLAGATSSYEQYF. CDR3 in DNA: TGTGCCAGCAGCCCGAGGGGACTAGCGGGGGCCACCAGCTCCTACGAGCAGTACTTC.

The chain joins TRBV18 to TRBJ2-2; D is unresolved. The germline V gene encodes CDR1 KGHSH and CDR2 LQKENI. The V end lost 2 bases, the J end lost 0 bases, and 4 bases lay between the germline ends. The CDR3 is 14 amino acids. DNA for the CDR3: TGTGCCAGCTCACCAGATACGAACACCGGGGAGCTGTTTTTT. As protein: CASSPDTNTGELFF.

The V gene is TRBV7-9, the J gene TRBJ2-1; 8 bases fit TRBD1. Per germline, CDR1 SEHNR and CDR2 FQNEAQ (reference sequence). This CDR3 is built from 17 residues. V gave up 11 bases and J gave up 0 bases; unmatched junction bases: 15. The CDR3 region is CAGGNPGQVSSYNEQFF. The CDR3 DNA sequence: TGTGCCGGCGGGAATCCGGGACAGGTTAGCTCCTACAATGAGCAGTTCTTC.

The DNA for the CDR3 is TGTGCCACCAGCAGAGGAGGGACAGGGGGCTACGAGCAGTACTTC. Translation gives CATSRGGTGGYEQYF. The chain carries TRBV15 and TRBJ2-7; 11 bases are a match to TRBD1. The trim removed 1 base at V and 3 bases at J, leaving 2 bases unmatched. CDR3 length equals 15 residues. Germline V gene lookup returns CDR1 LNHNV and CDR2 YYDKDF (reference sequence). Looking up the rest from reference TRBV15 and TRBJ2-7 gives the full variable domain: DAMVIQNPRYQVTQFGKPVTLSCSQTLNHNVMYWYQQKSSQAPKLLFHYYDKDFNNEADTPDNFQSRRPNTSFCFLDIRSPGLGDTAMYLCATSRGGTGGYEQYFGPGTRLTVT.

CDR3 sequence: CASSLEEGGKQYF. The CDR3 DNA reads TGCGCCAGCAGCTTGGAGGAGGGAGGCAAGCAGTACTTC. V usage is TRBV5-1 and J usage is TRBJ2-7; maybe TRBD2 (6 bases). CDR1 and CDR2 (germline): SGHRS, YFSETQ. The CDR3 length is 13 residues. The V gene lost 0 bases and the J gene lost 8 bases, with 12 bases spanning the gap.

This chain uses TRBV19 with TRBJ1-5, with TRBD1 matching over 9 bases. The CDR3 has 16 residues. V was pared by 10 bases and J by 2 bases, with 12 bases of the junction left unmatched. The germline CDR1 and CDR2 sequences are LNHDA and SQIVND (reference sequence). CDR3 DNA: TGTGCCACCTCGTCCCGGGACAGGGTAGGCAATCAGCCCCAGCATTTT. This translates into CATSSRDRVGNQPQHF.

The V gene is TRBV28, the J gene TRBJ1-3; D not certain. Germline V gives CDR1 MDHEN, CDR2 SYDVKM. V was pared by 1 base and J by 0 bases, with 10 bases between. The CDR3 extends over 16 amino acids. Written as DNA, the CDR3 is TGTGCCAGCAGTTTATATGGACCGATCTCTGGAAACACCATATATTTT. It specifies CASSLYGPISGNTIYF.